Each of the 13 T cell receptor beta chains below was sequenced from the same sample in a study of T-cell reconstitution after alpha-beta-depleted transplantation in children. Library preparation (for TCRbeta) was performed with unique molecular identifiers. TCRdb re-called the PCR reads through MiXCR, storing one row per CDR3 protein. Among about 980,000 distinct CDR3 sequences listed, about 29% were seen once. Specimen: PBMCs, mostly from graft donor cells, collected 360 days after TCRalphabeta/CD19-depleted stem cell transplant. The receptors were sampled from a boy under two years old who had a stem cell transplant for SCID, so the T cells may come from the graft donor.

CDR3 DNA: TGTGCCAGCAGCGTAGGCATGTTCCTCCCCCGAAGGAGCACAGATACGCAGTATTTT. This sequence encodes CASSVGMFLPRRSTDTQYF. This chain links TRBV9 with TRBJ2-3; D gene uncertain. CDR3 length: 19 residues. V shed 0 bases and J shed 0 bases, with 20 bases lying between them. In germline, CDR1 is SGDLS, CDR2 YYNGEE.

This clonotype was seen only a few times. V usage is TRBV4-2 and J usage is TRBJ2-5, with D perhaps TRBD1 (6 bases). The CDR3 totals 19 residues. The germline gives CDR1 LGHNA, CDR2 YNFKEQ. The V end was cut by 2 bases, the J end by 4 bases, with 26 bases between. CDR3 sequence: CASSQFPGVEDLEVETQYF. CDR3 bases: TGTGCCAGCAGCCAATTTCCAGGGGTGGAGGACCTGGAAGTAGAGACCCAGTACTTC.

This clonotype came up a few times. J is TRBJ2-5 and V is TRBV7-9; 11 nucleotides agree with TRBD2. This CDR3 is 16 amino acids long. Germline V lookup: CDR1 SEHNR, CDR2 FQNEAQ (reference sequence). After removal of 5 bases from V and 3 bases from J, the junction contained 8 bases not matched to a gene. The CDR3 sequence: CASSPGLAVLKETQYF. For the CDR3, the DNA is TGTGCCAGCAGCCCGGGACTAGCGGTCCTCAAAGAGACCCAGTACTTC.

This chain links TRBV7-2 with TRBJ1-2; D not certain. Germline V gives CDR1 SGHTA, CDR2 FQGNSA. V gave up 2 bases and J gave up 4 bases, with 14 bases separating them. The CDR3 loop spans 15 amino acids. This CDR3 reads CASSLLGLDLYGYTF. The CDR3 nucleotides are TGTGCCAGCAGCTTACTGGGCCTAGACCTCTATGGCTACACCTTC.

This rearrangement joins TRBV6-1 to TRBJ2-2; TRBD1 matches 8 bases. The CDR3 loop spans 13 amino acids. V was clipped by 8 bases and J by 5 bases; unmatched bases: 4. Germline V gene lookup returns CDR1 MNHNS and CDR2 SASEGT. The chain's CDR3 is CASDRGRTGELFF. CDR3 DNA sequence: TGTGCCAGCGACAGGGGACGGACCGGGGAGCTGTTTTTT.

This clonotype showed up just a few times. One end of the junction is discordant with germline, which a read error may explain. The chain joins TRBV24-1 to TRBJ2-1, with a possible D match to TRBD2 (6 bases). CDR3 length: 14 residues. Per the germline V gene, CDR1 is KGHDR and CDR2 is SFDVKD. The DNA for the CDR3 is TGTGCCACCAGTGATTGGGAGGCCTACCATGAGCAGTTCTTC. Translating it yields CATSDWEAYHEQFF.

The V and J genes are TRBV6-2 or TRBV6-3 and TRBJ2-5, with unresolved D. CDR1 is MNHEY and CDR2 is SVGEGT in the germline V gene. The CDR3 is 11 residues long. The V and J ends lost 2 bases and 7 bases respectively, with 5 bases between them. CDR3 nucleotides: TGTGCCAGCAGTTACGGCGTGACCCAGTACTTC. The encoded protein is CASSYGVTQYF.

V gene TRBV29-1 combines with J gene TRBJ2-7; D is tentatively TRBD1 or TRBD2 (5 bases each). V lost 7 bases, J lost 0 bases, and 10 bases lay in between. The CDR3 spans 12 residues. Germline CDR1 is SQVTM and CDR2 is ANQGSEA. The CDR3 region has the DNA TGCAGCGCCTTGGGGGACTCCTACGAGCAGTACTTC. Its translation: CSALGDSYEQYF.

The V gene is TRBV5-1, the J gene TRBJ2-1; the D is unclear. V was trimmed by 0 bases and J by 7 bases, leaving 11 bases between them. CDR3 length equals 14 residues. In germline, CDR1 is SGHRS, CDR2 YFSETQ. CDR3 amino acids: CASSLDVGQNEQFF. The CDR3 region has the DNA TGCGCCAGCAGCTTGGACGTCGGGCAGAATGAGCAGTTCTTC.

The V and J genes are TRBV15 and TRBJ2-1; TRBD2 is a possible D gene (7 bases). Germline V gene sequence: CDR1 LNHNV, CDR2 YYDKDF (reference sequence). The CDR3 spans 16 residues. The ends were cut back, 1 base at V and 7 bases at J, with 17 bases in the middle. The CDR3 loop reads CATSRAGEGVWNEQFF. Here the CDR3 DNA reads TGTGCCACCAGCAGAGCAGGGGAGGGGGTTTGGAATGAGCAGTTCTTC.

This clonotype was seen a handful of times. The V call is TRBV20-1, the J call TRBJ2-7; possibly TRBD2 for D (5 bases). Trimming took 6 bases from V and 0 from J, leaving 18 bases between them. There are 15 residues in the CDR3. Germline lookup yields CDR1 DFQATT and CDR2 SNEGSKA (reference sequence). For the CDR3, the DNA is TGCAGTGCCCCCCCTAGAGGAGGCAGCTCCTACGAGCAGTACTTC. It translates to CSAPPRGGSSYEQYF.

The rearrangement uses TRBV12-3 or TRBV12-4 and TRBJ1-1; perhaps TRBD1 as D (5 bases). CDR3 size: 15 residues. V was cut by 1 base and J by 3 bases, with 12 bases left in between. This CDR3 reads CASSLEGLIYTEAFF. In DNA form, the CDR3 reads TGTGCCAGCAGTTTAGAGGGACTTATTTACACTGAAGCTTTCTTT.

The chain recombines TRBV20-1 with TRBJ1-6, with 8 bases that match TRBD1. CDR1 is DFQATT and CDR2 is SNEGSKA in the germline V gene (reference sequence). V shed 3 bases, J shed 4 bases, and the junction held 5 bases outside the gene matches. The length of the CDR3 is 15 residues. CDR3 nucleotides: TGCAGTGCTAGGGGGCAGGGGGCATATAATTCACCCCTCCACTTT. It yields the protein CSARGQGAYNSPLHF.